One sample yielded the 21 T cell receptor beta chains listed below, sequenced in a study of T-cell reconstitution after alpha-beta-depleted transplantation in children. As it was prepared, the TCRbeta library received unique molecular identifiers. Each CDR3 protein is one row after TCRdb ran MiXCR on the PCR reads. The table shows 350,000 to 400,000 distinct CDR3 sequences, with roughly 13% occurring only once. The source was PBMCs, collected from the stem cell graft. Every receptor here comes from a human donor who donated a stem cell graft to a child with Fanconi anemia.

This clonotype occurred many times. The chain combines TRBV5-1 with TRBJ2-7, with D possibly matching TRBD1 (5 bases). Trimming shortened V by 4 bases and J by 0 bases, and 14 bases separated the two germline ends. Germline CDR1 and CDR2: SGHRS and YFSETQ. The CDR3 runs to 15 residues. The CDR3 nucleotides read TGCGCCAGCAGCCGCGACAGATCGAGCTCCTACGAGCAGTACTTC. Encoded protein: CASSRDRSSSYEQYF.

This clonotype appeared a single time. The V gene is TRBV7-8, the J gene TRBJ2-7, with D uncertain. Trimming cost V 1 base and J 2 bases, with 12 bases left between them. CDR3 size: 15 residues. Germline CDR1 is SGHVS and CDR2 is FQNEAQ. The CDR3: CASSLVKGPTYEQYF. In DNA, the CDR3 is TGTGCCAGCAGCTTAGTAAAGGGCCCGACCTACGAGCAGTACTTC. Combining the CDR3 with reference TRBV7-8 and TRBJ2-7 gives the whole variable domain GAGVSQSPRYKVAKRGQDVALRCDPISGHVSLFWYQQALGQGPEFLTYFQNEAQLDKSGLPSDRFFAERPEGSVSTLKIQRTQQEDSAVYLCASSLVKGPTYEQYFGPGTRLTVT.

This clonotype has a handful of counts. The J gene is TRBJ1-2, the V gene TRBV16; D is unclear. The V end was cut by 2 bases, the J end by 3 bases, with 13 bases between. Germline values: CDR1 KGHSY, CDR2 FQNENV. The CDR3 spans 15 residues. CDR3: CASSQRSPADYGYTF. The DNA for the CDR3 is TGTGCCAGCAGCCAACGCTCTCCAGCGGACTATGGCTACACCTTC.

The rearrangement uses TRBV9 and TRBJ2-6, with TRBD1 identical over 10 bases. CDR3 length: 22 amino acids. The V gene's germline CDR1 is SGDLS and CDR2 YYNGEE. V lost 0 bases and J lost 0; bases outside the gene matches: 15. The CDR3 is CASSVARKGGTGALSGANVLTF. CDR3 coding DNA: TGTGCCAGCAGCGTAGCACGGAAAGGCGGGACAGGGGCCCTCTCTGGGGCCAACGTCCTGACTTTC.

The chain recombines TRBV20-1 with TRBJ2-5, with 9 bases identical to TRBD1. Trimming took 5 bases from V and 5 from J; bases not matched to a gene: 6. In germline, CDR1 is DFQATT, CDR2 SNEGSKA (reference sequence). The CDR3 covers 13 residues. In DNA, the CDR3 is TGCAGTGCTGCCGGGACAGGGATCGAGACCCAGTACTTC. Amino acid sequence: CSAAGTGIETQYF.

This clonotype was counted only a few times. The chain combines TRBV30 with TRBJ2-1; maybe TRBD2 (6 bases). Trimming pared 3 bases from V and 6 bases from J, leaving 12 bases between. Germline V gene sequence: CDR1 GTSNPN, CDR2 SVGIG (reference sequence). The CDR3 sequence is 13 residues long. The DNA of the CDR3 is TGTGCCTGGAGCCGGGACTTCGGCAATGAGCAGTTCTTC. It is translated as CAWSRDFGNEQFF. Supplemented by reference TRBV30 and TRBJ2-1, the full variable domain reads SQTIHQWPATLVQPVGSPLSLECTVEGTSNPNLYWYRQAAGRGLQLLFYSVGIGQISSEVPQNLSASRPQDRQFILSSKKLLLSDSGFYLCAWSRDFGNEQFFGPGTRLTVL.

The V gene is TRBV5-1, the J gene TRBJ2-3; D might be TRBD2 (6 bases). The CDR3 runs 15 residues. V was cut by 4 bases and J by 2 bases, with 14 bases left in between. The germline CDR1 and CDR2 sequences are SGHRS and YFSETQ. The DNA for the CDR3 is TGCGCCAGCAGCAAGGCTAGCGCCCACACAGATACGCAGTATTTT. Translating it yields CASSKASAHTDTQYF.

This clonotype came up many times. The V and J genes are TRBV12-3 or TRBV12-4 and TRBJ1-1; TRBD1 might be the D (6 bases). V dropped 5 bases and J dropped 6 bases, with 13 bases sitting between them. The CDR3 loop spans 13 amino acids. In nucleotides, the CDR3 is TGTGCCAGCAGTACTCGAAGGGGGGCTGAAGCTTTCTTT. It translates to CASSTRRGAEAFF.

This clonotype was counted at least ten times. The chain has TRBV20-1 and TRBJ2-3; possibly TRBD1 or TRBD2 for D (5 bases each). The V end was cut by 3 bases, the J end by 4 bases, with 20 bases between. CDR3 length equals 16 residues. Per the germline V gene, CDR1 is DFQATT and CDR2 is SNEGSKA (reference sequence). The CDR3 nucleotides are TGCAGTGCTAGGCTTCCCCGGGACCTGGGGGCAGATACGCAGTATTTT. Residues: CSARLPRDLGADTQYF.

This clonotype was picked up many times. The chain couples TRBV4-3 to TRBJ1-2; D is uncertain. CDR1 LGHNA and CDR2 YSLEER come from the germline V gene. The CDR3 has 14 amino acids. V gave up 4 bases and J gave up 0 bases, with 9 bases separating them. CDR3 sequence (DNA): TGCGCCAGCAGCCCCTCCAGAGCTAACTATGGCTACACCTTC. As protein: CASSPSRANYGYTF.

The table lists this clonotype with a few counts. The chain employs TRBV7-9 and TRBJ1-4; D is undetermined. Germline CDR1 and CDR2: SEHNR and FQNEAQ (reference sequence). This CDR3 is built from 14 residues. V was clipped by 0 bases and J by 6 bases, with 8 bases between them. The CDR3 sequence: CASSLARPDEKLFF. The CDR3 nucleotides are TGTGCCAGCAGCTTAGCGCGACCTGATGAAAAACTGTTTTTT.

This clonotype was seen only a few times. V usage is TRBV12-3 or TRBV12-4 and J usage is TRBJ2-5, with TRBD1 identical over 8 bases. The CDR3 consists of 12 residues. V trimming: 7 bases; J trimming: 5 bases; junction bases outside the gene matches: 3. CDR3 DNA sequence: TGTGCCAGCACAGGGGGCCTGGAGACCCAGTACTTC. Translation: CASTGGLETQYF.

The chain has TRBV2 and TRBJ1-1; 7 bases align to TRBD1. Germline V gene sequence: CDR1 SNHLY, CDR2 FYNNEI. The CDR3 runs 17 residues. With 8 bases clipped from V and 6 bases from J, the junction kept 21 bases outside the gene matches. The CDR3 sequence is CASCIRSGTVINPEAFF. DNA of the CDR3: TGTGCCAGCTGCATTAGAAGTGGGACAGTTATTAACCCTGAAGCTTTCTTT.

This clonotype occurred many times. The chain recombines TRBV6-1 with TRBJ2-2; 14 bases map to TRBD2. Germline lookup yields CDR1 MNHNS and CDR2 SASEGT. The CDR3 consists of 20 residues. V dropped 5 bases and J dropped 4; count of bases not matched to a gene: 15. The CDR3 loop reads CASSKRTSGGPQRGTGELFF. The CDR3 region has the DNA TGTGCCAGCAGTAAGAGGACTAGCGGGGGGCCCCAACGTGGCACCGGGGAGCTGTTTTTT.

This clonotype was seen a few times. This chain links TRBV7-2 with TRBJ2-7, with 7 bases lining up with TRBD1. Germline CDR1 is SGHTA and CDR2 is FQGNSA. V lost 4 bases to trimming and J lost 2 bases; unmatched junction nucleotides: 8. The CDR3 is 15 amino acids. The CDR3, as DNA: TGTGCCAGCAGCTGGGACCGGGACAGAGCCTACGAGCAGTACTTC. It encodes CASSWDRDRAYEQYF.

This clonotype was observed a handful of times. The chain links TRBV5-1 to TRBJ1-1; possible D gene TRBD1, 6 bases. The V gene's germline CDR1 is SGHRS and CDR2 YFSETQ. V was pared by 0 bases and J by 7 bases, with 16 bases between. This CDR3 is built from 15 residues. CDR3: CASSLVSPGQNEAFF. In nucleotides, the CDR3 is TGCGCCAGCAGCTTGGTAAGCCCGGGACAAAATGAAGCTTTCTTT. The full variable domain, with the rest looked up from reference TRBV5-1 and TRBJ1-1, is KAGVTQTPRYLIKTRGQQVTLSCSPISGHRSVSWYQQTPGQGLQFLFEYFSETQRNKGNFPGRFSGRQFSNSRSEMNVSTLELGDSALYLCASSLVSPGQNEAFFGQGTRLTVV.

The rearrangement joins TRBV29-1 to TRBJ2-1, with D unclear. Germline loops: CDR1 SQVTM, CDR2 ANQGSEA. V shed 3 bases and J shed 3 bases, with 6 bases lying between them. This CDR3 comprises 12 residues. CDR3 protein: CSVEPNYNEQFF. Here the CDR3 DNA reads TGCAGCGTTGAGCCCAACTACAATGAGCAGTTCTTC.

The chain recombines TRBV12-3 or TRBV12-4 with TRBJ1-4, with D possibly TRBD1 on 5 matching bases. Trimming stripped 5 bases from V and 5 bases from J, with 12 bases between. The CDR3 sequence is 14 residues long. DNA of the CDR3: TGTGCCAGCAGTAACAGGTCGTTAAATGAAAAACTGTTTTTT. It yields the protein CASSNRSLNEKLFF.

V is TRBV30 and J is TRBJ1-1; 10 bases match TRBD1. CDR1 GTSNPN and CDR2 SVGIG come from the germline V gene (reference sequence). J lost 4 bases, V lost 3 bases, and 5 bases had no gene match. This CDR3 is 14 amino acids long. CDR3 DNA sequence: TGTGCCTGGAGGCCGGACAGGGGGGGCACTGAAGCTTTCTTT. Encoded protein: CAWRPDRGGTEAFF.

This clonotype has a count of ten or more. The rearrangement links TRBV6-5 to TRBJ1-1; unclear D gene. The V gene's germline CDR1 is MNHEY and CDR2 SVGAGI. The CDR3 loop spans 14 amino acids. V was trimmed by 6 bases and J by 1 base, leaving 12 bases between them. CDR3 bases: TGTGCCAGCAGACCACCGGGAACGAACACTGAAGCTTTCTTT. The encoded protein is CASRPPGTNTEAFF.

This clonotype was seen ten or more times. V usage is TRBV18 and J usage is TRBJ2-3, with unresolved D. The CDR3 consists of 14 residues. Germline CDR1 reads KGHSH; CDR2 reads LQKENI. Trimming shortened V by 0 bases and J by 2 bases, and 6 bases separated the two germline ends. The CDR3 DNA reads TGTGCCAGCTCACCACCTGAGAACACAGATACGCAGTATTTT. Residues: CASSPPENTDTQYF.